This TCR beta chain emerged from a study of shared clonotypes between healthy human individuals. Trimming pared 3 bases from V and 0 bases from J, leaving 9 bases between. Germline V lookup: CDR1 MDHEN, CDR2 SYDVKM. This CDR3 has 14 residues. Profiling relied on immunoSEQ multiplex PCR, and the TCRdb table lists in-frame clones only, not all of them. The sample comprises about 2 million clones, roughly 94% of which are singletons, and 0.1% to 0.15% rests with the top ten. Study findings and constraints: Of the naive CD4 clonotypes, roughly 5.2% were shared across several donors. Researchers found naive subsets generally carried larger estimated richness than memory subsets.

With respect to this clone: What it binds is not known.

Material for sequencing was naive CD4+ T cells sorted from blood. Subset indicated: CD45RA+ positively selected. The TCR originated in a young man in good health. V gene TRBV28 combines with J gene TRBJ2-7; the D is unclear. CDR3 in amino acids: CASSFVGTSYEQYF. The CDR3 DNA is TGTGCCAGCAGTTTCGTCGGAACCTCCTACGAGCAGTACTTC.